Shown below are 5 T cell receptor beta chains from a single sample sequenced in a study of blood T cell repertoires in COVID-19. Method: immunoSEQ multiplex PCR; TCRdb's copy keeps in-frame clones and lacks some. The sample lists under 350,000 clones; roughly 85% were seen once. Sequenced input: peripheral blood. Every receptor here comes from a woman in her 70s with acute or convalescent COVID-19.

This clone came up a few times. V gene TRBV4-1 combines with J gene TRBJ1-1, with 8 bases aligning to TRBD1. The CDR3 contains 15 residues. Germline V gene data show CDR1 as MGHRA and CDR2 as YSYEKL. Trimming cost V 6 bases and J 1 base; bases outside gene matches: 7. The CDR3 DNA reads as TGCGCCAGCAGAGCACAGGGGGTAGGGAACACTGAAGCTTTCTTT. It codes for CASRAQGVGNTEAFF.

V and J are TRBV2 and TRBJ1-5; a weak D match, TRBD1 (5 bases). V was trimmed by 6 bases and J by 7 bases, leaving 16 bases between them. The germline CDR1 and CDR2 sequences are SNHLY and FYNNEI. The CDR3 is made up of 14 amino acids. The CDR3 coding sequence is TGTGCCAGCAGGGGGGGGAGCGCCGAACAGCCCCAGCATTTT. The encoded protein is CASRGGSAEQPQHF.

The V call is TRBV19, the J call TRBJ2-5; a possible D gene is TRBD2 (6 bases). CDR3 length: 13 residues. V was trimmed by 3 bases and J by 4 bases, leaving 9 bases between them. Per the germline V gene, CDR1 is LNHDA and CDR2 is SQIVND (reference sequence). This chain's CDR3 is CASSMTGRETQYF. The CDR3 DNA follows: TGTGCCAGTAGTATGACCGGGAGAGAGACCCAGTACTTC.

CDR3 region: CASSPGVSGRFTDTQYF. The CDR3 nucleotides are TGTGCCAGCAGCCCGGGGGTTAGCGGACGCTTCACAGATACGCAGTATTTT. The chain joins TRBV11-3 to TRBJ2-3; a possible D gene is TRBD2 (6 bases). Germline values: CDR1 SGHNT, CDR2 YENEEA. The CDR3 contains 17 residues. V was cut by 5 bases and J by 2 bases, with 20 bases left in between. Based on the CDR3 plus reference TRBV11-3 and TRBJ2-3, the full variable domain is EAGVVQSPRYKIIEKKQPVAFWCNPISGHNTLYWYLQNLGQGPELLIRYENEEAVDDSQLPKDRFSAERLKGVDSTLKIQPAELGDSAVYLCASSPGVSGRFTDTQYFGPGTRLTVL.

V and J are TRBV18 and TRBJ2-3, with 14 bases lining up with TRBD2. The CDR3 loop spans 19 amino acids. Per the germline V gene, CDR1 is KGHSH and CDR2 is LQKENI. The trim removed 0 bases at V and 0 bases at J, leaving 5 bases unmatched. The CDR3 spells CASSPPGLAGAPSTDTQYF. CDR3 DNA sequence: TGTGCCAGCTCACCACCGGGACTAGCGGGGGCCCCAAGCACAGATACGCAGTATTTT.